The 29 T cell receptor beta chains in this list originate from one sample, sequenced in a study of OX40 agonist ivuxolimab in advanced cancers. The library was produced with the immunoSEQ multiplex PCR assay. Held by TCRdb, this immuneACCESS table contains in-frame sequences only and omits some clones. Under half of the omission traces to an unresolved V gene where checked; the cause of the rest is unknown. This sample is represented by approximately 57,000 clones; 88% of them were singletons. Around 10% of the sample rests with the top ten. The material sequenced was CD4+ or CD8+ T cells sorted from blood, taken in a trial of the OX40 agonist ivuxolimab. Source of these receptors: an adult with an advanced solid tumor such as melanoma, head and neck, liver or kidney cancer.

The V and J genes are TRBV28 and TRBJ2-1, with no clear D. Germline V gene data show CDR1 as MDHEN and CDR2 as SYDVKM. Trimming took off 2 bases at V and 6 bases at J, with 14 bases between the two ends. This CDR3 contains 15 residues. CDR3 nucleotide sequence: TGTGCCAGCAGTTTAACGCAGACCCGACTCAATGAGCAGTTCTTC. As protein: CASSLTQTRLNEQFF.

CDR3 sequence (DNA): TGTGCCAGCAGTGAAACAGGGGAGGTCTATGGCTACACCTTC. As protein: CASSETGEVYGYTF. The genes are TRBV2 and TRBJ1-2; 7 nucleotides line up with TRBD1. The germline CDR1 and CDR2 sequences are SNHLY and FYNNEI. Trimming removed 2 bases from V and 4 bases from J; junction bases left unmatched: 4. This CDR3 is built from 14 residues. The full variable domain, rest sourced from reference TRBV2 and TRBJ1-2, is EPEVTQTPSHQVTQMGQEVILRCVPISNHLYFYWYRQILGQKVEFLVSFYNNEISEKSEIFDDQFSVERPDGSNFTLKIRSTKLEDSAMYFCASSETGEVYGYTFGSGTRLTVV.

This chain joins TRBV2 and TRBJ1-2; no reliable D call. V was shortened by 0 bases and J by 0 bases, with 8 bases between the two germline ends. The CDR3 has 15 residues. Germline V lookup: CDR1 SNHLY, CDR2 FYNNEI. The CDR3 coding sequence is TGTGCCAGCAGTGAAGCGTTAAGAGCTAACTATGGCTACACCTTC. Protein product: CASSEALRANYGYTF.

In this sample, this clone turned up once. V gene TRBV4-1 combines with J gene TRBJ2-5; 7 bases are shared with TRBD1. The ends lost 1 base at V and 10 bases at J; junction bases unmatched: 9. This CDR3 comprises 14 residues. The germline CDR1 and CDR2 sequences are MGHRA and YSYEKL. CDR3 sequence reads: CASSQGDRANSQYF. In DNA, the CDR3 is TGCGCCAGCAGCCAAGGAGACAGGGCCAACAGCCAGTACTTC.

The chain uses TRBV7-9 and TRBJ1-5; weak D call: TRBD1 (5 bases). The germline V gene has CDR1 SEHNR and CDR2 FQNEAQ (reference sequence). The CDR3 is 12 amino acids. Trimming removed 9 bases from V and 1 base from J, with 7 bases in between. This CDR3 reads CASQGSNQPQHF. The CDR3 nucleotides read TGTGCCAGTCAGGGCAGCAATCAGCCCCAGCATTTT.

The rearrangement joins TRBV4-1 to TRBJ2-7, with TRBD1 identical over 10 bases. V was clipped by 2 bases and J by 3 bases; unmatched bases: 4. CDR3 size: 15 residues. Per germline, CDR1 MGHRA and CDR2 YSYEKL. The CDR3 spells CASSQPGQGYYEQYF. The CDR3 DNA is TGCGCCAGCAGCCAACCGGGACAGGGGTACTACGAGCAGTACTTC.

CDR3 nucleotides: TGTGCCAGCAGCGTCGGAAGCAATCAGCCCCAGCATTTT. Translated, it gives CASSVGSNQPQHF. This chain joins TRBV9 and TRBJ1-5; no definite D call. V was pared by 2 bases and J by 1 base, with 4 bases between. The CDR3 contains 13 residues. The germline V gene has CDR1 SGDLS and CDR2 YYNGEE. The variable domain in full, completed from reference TRBV9 and TRBJ1-5, reads DSGVTQTPKHLITATGQRVTLRCSPRSGDLSVYWYQQSLDQGLQFLIQYYNGEERAKGNILERFSAQQFPDLHSELNLSSLELGDSALYFCASSVGSNQPQHFGDGTRLSIL.

This chain joins TRBV6-4 and TRBJ2-7, with D possibly being TRBD2 (6 bases). The CDR3 runs 15 residues. V lost 6 bases, J lost 4 bases, and 19 bases lay in between. From germline, CDR1 is MRHNA and CDR2 SNTAGT. The CDR3 spells CASRANWGETYEQYV. In DNA form, the CDR3 reads TGTGCCAGCAGGGCAAATTGGGGGGAGACGTACGAGCAGTACGTC.

This clone was seen only once. The genes are TRBV29-1 and TRBJ2-3, with 16 bases aligning to TRBD2. After removal of 6 bases from V and 5 bases from J, the junction contained 8 bases not matched to a gene. Germline V lookup: CDR1 SQVTM, CDR2 ANQGSEA. This CDR3 is built from 16 residues. The CDR3 protein is CSVDGTSGGAGDTQYF. The CDR3 DNA reads TGCAGCGTGGATGGGACTAGCGGGGGGGCGGGAGATACGCAGTATTTT.

The chain links TRBV28 to TRBJ2-7; D not certain. Per the germline V gene, CDR1 is MDHEN and CDR2 is SYDVKM. The CDR3 spans 15 residues. The V and J ends lost 3 bases and 6 bases respectively, with 18 bases between them. CDR3 DNA: TGTGCCAGCAGTTTTGGTCGTAGTAAGGAGCGCGAGCAGTACGTC. This translates into CASSFGRSKEREQYV.

This chain's CDR3 is CAWSWTAMNTEAFF. Here the CDR3 DNA reads TGTGCCTGGAGTTGGACAGCCATGAACACTGAAGCTTTCTTT. The chain carries TRBV30 and TRBJ1-1; D perhaps matches TRBD1 (6 bases). V shed 2 bases and J shed 0 bases, with 10 bases lying between them. From germline, CDR1 is GTSNPN and CDR2 SVGIG (reference sequence). The CDR3 sequence is 14 residues long.

The CDR3 here is CASSPSLLFF. The CDR3 coding sequence is TGTGCCAGCAGCCCGAGTCTCCTGTTCTTC. The chain combines TRBV13 with TRBJ2-1; no clear D. Between the trimmed V and J ends, which lost 5 bases and 15 bases, there was a span of 11 bases. Germline values: CDR1 PRHDT, CDR2 FYEKMQ (reference sequence). CDR3 length equals 10 residues.

The CDR3 protein is CASSPSTGRTEAFF. DNA of the CDR3: TGTGCCAGTAGTCCATCGACAGGGCGGACTGAAGCTTTCTTT. The chain uses TRBV19 and TRBJ1-1; TRBD1 matches 7 bases. The germline V gene has CDR1 LNHDA and CDR2 SQIVND (reference sequence). J gave up 5 bases and V 5 bases, and 8 bases lay outside the gene matches. The CDR3 has 14 amino acids.

The rearrangement joins TRBV5-6 to TRBJ2-7; the D is unclear. Germline CDR1 reads SGHDT; CDR2 reads YYEEEE. V was shortened by 1 base and J by 3 bases, with 5 bases between the two germline ends. The CDR3 is made up of 12 amino acids. The CDR3 bases are TGTGCCAGCAGCTTGAATAGCTACGAGCAGTACGTC. Translated: CASSLNSYEQYV.

The CDR3 DNA reads TGTGCCAGCAGCTTACCGGCGGAAAGCAATCAGCCCCAGCATTTT. The encoded protein is CASSLPAESNQPQHF. V gene TRBV7-8 combines with J gene TRBJ1-5; D unclear. The germline gives CDR1 SGHVS, CDR2 FQNEAQ. This CDR3 contains 15 residues. Trimming shortened V by 2 bases and J by 1 base, and 9 bases separated the two germline ends.

Details on this clone: The sample carries other DNA sequences with the same CDR3. The chain has TRBV28 and TRBJ1-6; D may be TRBD1 (5 bases). Germline V CDR1 and CDR2: MDHEN, SYDVKM. The CDR3 runs 14 residues. V lost 2 bases and J lost 9, with 11 bases in between. The CDR3 DNA reads as TGTGCCAGCAGTTTAGGGGGTCTGAGTTCACCCCTCCACTTT. Protein: CASSLGGLSSPLHF.

The rearrangement joins TRBV6-1 to TRBJ1-2; TRBD1 matches at 7 bases. CDR1 and CDR2 from the germline V gene are MNHNS and SASEGT. The CDR3 contains 15 residues. Trimming took 1 base from V and 1 from J; bases not matched to a gene: 3. In nucleotides, the CDR3 is TGTGCCAGCAGTGAAGGTCCAGGGGGTAACTATGGCTACACCTTC. Translated, it gives CASSEGPGGNYGYTF.

V gene TRBV5-4 combines with J gene TRBJ2-7, with a tentative D call TRBD1 (5 bases). The germline V gene has CDR1 SGHNT and CDR2 YYREEE (reference sequence). This CDR3 contains 14 residues. V lost 7 bases and J lost 2, with 16 bases in between. The chain's CDR3 is CASCSGHRAYEQYV. The CDR3 nucleotides are TGTGCCAGCTGCTCCGGACATAGAGCCTACGAGCAGTACGTC.

The V call is TRBV4-2, the J call TRBJ1-2, with D perhaps TRBD1 (5 bases). V was trimmed by 1 base and J by 7 bases, leaving 19 bases between them. Germline lookup yields CDR1 LGHNA and CDR2 YNFKEQ. The CDR3 contains 16 residues. Here the CDR3 DNA reads TGTGCCAGCAGCCAAGTTGGTAGCAGGGAGGAGGGTGGCTACACCTTC. This gives the protein CASSQVGSREEGGYTF.

The chain links TRBV2 to TRBJ1-3; the D is unclear. This CDR3 region has 16 residues. The V end lost 1 base, the J end lost 0 bases, and 10 bases lay between the germline ends. The germline CDR1 and CDR2 sequences are SNHLY and FYNNEI. The CDR3 nucleotides read TGTGCCAGCAGTGAAGACCCGGGGAACTCTGGAAACACCATATATTTT. Amino acid sequence: CASSEDPGNSGNTIYF.

This clone was seen just once. J is TRBJ2-2 and V is TRBV2; 7 nucleotides agree with TRBD2. This CDR3 is 16 amino acids long. Germline assignment: CDR1 SNHLY and CDR2 FYNNEI. The V and J ends lost 2 bases and 8 bases, in that order; junction bases with no gene match: 11. Written as DNA, the CDR3 is TGTGCCAGCAGTGAACTGGGGGAGGGCCCTCATGGGGAGCTGTTTTTT. Encoded protein: CASSELGEGPHGELFF.

The genes are TRBV27 and TRBJ2-5; D unresolved. CDR1 is MNHEY, CDR2 SMNVEV, per germline (reference sequence). The CDR3 length is 10 residues. The V gene lost 2 bases and the J gene lost 5 bases, with 0 bases spanning the gap. For the CDR3, the DNA is TGTGCCAGCAGTTTAGAGACCCAGTACTTC. Protein: CASSLETQYF.

The CDR3 DNA reads TGTGCCAGCAGTGAAGGTGCAGAGAACACTGAAGCTTTCTTT. Translation gives CASSEGAENTEAFF. The chain is built from TRBV6-1 and TRBJ1-1; D is unresolved. CDR1 is MNHNS, CDR2 SASEGT, per germline. V gave up 1 base and J gave up 1 base, with 7 bases separating them. This CDR3 has 14 residues.

V usage is TRBV7-9 and J usage is TRBJ1-2; TRBD1 aligns across 8 bases. This CDR3 has 13 amino acids. After removal of 5 bases from V and 8 bases from J, the junction contained 7 bases not matched to a gene. The V gene's germline CDR1 is SEHNR and CDR2 FQNEAQ (reference sequence). CDR3 bases: TGTGCCAGCAGCCCGCGGACAGGGAGAGGCTACACCTTC. Translating it yields CASSPRTGRGYTF. The whole variable domain, filled in from reference TRBV7-9 and TRBJ1-2, reads DTGVSQNPRHKITKRGQNVTFRCDPISEHNRLYWYRQTLGQGPEFLTYFQNEAQLEKSRLLSDRFSAERPKGSFSTLEIQRTEQGDSAMYLCASSPRTGRGYTFGSGTRLTVV.

This clone showed up just once. The chain links TRBV4-1 to TRBJ2-4; TRBD2 agrees at 16 bases. The CDR3 totals 15 residues. The germline CDR1 and CDR2 sequences are MGHRA and YSYEKL. J was trimmed by 15 bases and V by 4 bases; bases with no gene match: 9. CDR3 DNA sequence: TGCGCCAGCAGCCCGGGGACTAGCGGGGGGGCCTCCGTGTACTTC. This sequence encodes CASSPGTSGGASVYF.

CDR3 sequence (DNA): TGTGCCACCAGCAGAGATTCAACGGGAGGGCCAGAAGATACGCAGTATTTT. Amino acid sequence: CATSRDSTGGPEDTQYF. The V gene is TRBV15, the J gene TRBJ2-3; 8 bases are shared with TRBD2. Germline V lookup: CDR1 LNHNV, CDR2 YYDKDF (reference sequence). The CDR3 consists of 17 residues. The J segment lost 5 bases and the V segment lost 0 bases, leaving 10 bases of the junction unmatched. Full variable domain (remainder filled in from reference TRBV15 and TRBJ2-3): DAMVIQNPRYQVTQFGKPVTLSCSQTLNHNVMYWYQQKSSQAPKLLFHYYDKDFNNEADTPDNFQSRRPNTSFCFLDIRSPGLGDTAMYLCATSRDSTGGPEDTQYFGPGTRLTVL.

The chain is built from TRBV27 and TRBJ2-1, with D possibly TRBD1 on 6 matching bases. Per the germline V gene, CDR1 is MNHEY and CDR2 is SMNVEV (reference sequence). With 6 bases removed from V and 9 bases from J, the gap between germline ends came to 21 bases. CDR3 length equals 15 residues. The CDR3, as DNA: TGTGCCAGCAGCCCTCTCCCCCTTAGCAGGGGTGAGCAGTTCTTC. Translating it yields CASSPLPLSRGEQFF.

The rearrangement uses TRBV27 and TRBJ2-7; TRBD1 matches 8 bases. The germline V gene has CDR1 MNHEY and CDR2 SMNVEV (reference sequence). The CDR3 is 14 residues long. V lost 5 bases and J lost 5; bases outside the gene matches: 8. CDR3 in amino acids: CASSLRTGFNEQYF. CDR3 sequence (DNA): TGTGCCAGCAGTCTACGGACAGGGTTCAACGAGCAGTACTTC.

The chain has TRBV25-1 and TRBJ1-2; the D gene is possibly TRBD1 (5 bases). Germline-derived CDR1 and CDR2 are MGHDK and SYGVNS. CDR3 length: 14 amino acids. V was trimmed by 2 bases and J by 12 bases, leaving 19 bases between them. This CDR3 is CASSEVNAGVGHTF. CDR3 nucleotide sequence: TGTGCCAGCAGTGAAGTCAATGCGGGGGTCGGCCACACCTTC.